The 25 T cell receptor beta chains listed next were all sequenced from one sample in a study of T-cell memory formation after mild COVID-19 (dated by TCRdb to about 2021). Receptor libraries were prepared by 5' RACE. The instrument given in TCRdb is Illumina NovaSeq 6000. In-frame beta chains were kept once TCRdb had trimmed the public reads at Q25 with fastp and called clones with MiXCR. A single entry per CDR3 protein holds the most common genes and DNA from its merged rows. This sample lists some 340,000 distinct CDR3 sequences; roughly 13% were detected once. Jointly, the top ten make up about 20% of the sample. Source material: PBMCs or a T cell subset sorted from them (not recorded which). Source of these receptors: a man aged 18 to 30 who had mild COVID-19 (a few samples of this study predate the infection). The sample titles of this study are shuffled in the database, so cell type and time point are left out; the donor was told from shared clones.

In this sample, this clonotype turned up a few times. The rearrangement uses TRBV11-1 and TRBJ2-2; D gene uncertain. Germline V gene data show CDR1 as SGHAT and CDR2 as FQDESV (reference sequence). Trimming removed 3 bases from V and 6 bases from J, with 11 bases in between. This CDR3 is 14 amino acids long. CDR3 amino acids: CASSFQRVAGELFF. The CDR3 bases are TGTGCCAGCAGCTTTCAGCGTGTTGCCGGGGAGCTGTTTTTT.

This clonotype was seen only a few times. This rearrangement joins TRBV28 to TRBJ2-1; 7 bases agree with TRBD1. The ends lost 4 bases at V and 9 bases at J; junction bases unmatched: 6. Germline CDR1 MDHEN, CDR2 SYDVKM. This CDR3 comprises 13 residues. Here the CDR3 reads CASSSPQGREQFF. The CDR3 nucleotides read TGTGCCAGCAGTTCCCCACAGGGGCGTGAGCAGTTCTTC.

Ten or more counts support this clonotype. V and J are TRBV7-2 and TRBJ2-2, with TRBD2 as a possible D gene (6 bases). The germline CDR1 and CDR2 sequences are SGHTA and FQGNSA. The CDR3 has 14 residues. Trimming removed 2 bases at V and 7 bases at J, with 11 bases between. CDR3 DNA: TGTGCCAGCAGCTTAACCGGGGGTGACGGGGAGCTGTTTTTT. It codes for CASSLTGGDGELFF.

This clonotype was counted between two and nine times. CDR3 nucleotide sequence: TGTGCCAGCAGCTTTCAGGGGGTGCTCTACGAGCAGTACTTC. Protein product: CASSFQGVLYEQYF. The V call is TRBV7-2, the J call TRBJ2-7, with 7 bases fitting TRBD1. The CDR3 extends over 14 amino acids. The trim removed 3 bases at V and 3 bases at J, leaving 5 bases unmatched. The germline gives CDR1 SGHTA, CDR2 FQGNSA.

The chain is built from TRBV6-5 and TRBJ1-6; D possibly corresponds to TRBD1 (5 bases). CDR1 and CDR2 (germline): MNHEY, SVGAGI. V lost 5 bases, J lost 7 bases, and 9 bases lay in between. This CDR3 region has 13 residues. CDR3 nucleotides: TGTGCCAGCAGTAGACAGCTAAATTCACCCCTCCACTTT. Translation gives CASSRQLNSPLHF.

The rearrangement links TRBV4-3 to TRBJ2-2, with D perhaps matching TRBD1 (6 bases). Germline CDR1 is LGHNA and CDR2 is YSLEER. The V gene lost 5 bases and the J gene lost 3 bases, with 13 bases spanning the gap. There are 15 residues in the CDR3. The CDR3 DNA follows: TGCGCCAGCAGCGTACGACAGGAGTACACCGGGGAGCTGTTTTTT. Its translation: CASSVRQEYTGELFF.

This clonotype was observed a few times. V is TRBV4-3 and J is TRBJ2-5; D remains unclear. This CDR3 is built from 15 residues. The germline V gene has CDR1 LGHNA and CDR2 YSLEER. V lost 0 bases to trimming and J lost 3 bases, with 11 bases between them. The DNA for the CDR3 is TGCGCCAGCAGCCAAGATCAGTTGCGGAAAGAGACCCAGTACTTC. This sequence encodes CASSQDQLRKETQYF.

The chain recombines TRBV5-6 with TRBJ2-2; unclear D gene. The CDR3 totals 14 residues. From germline, CDR1 is SGHDT and CDR2 YYEEEE. Trimming shortened V by 6 bases and J by 4 bases, and 13 bases separated the two germline ends. Here the CDR3 DNA reads TGTGCCAGCACCTGGGTGTCAGTCACCGGGGAGCTGTTTTTT. Residues: CASTWVSVTGELFF.

This chain uses TRBV7-9 with TRBJ2-2; D remains unclear. Trimming shortened V by 2 bases and J by 3 bases, and 7 bases separated the two germline ends. CDR1 and CDR2 (germline): SEHNR, FQNEAQ (reference sequence). The CDR3 length is 14 residues. CDR3 DNA sequence: TGTGCCAGCAGCTTATTTACAGACACCGGGGAGCTGTTTTTT. It is translated as CASSLFTDTGELFF.

This rearrangement joins TRBV3-1 to TRBJ2-3; D possibly uses TRBD1 or TRBD2 (6 bases each). CDR3 length equals 15 residues. Per germline, CDR1 LGHDT and CDR2 YNNKEL (reference sequence). Trimming took 0 bases from V and 4 from J, leaving 11 bases between them. The CDR3 region has the DNA TGTGCCAGCAGCCAAGATCACGGGGGCGCAGATACGCAGTATTTT. Protein product: CASSQDHGGADTQYF.

The chain has TRBV7-9 and TRBJ2-1, with a tentative D call TRBD2 (5 bases). This CDR3 has 12 amino acids. CDR1 is SEHNR, CDR2 FQNEAQ, per germline (reference sequence). V was pared by 5 bases and J by 12 bases, with 14 bases between. The CDR3 DNA reads as TGTGCCAGCAGCCTAGAAGGAGGTGGGCAGTTCTTC. Its translation is CASSLEGGGQFF.

This clonotype turned up a few times. The chain couples TRBV4-2 to TRBJ2-7, with 8 bases matching TRBD1. V shed 1 base and J 4 bases; nucleotides not matched to a gene: 9. Germline CDR1 is LGHNA and CDR2 is YNFKEQ. The CDR3 is 16 residues long. The CDR3 loop is CASSQGGQGAQYEQYV. The CDR3 nucleotides are TGTGCCAGCAGCCAAGGCGGTCAGGGGGCTCAATACGAGCAGTACGTC.

This rearrangement joins TRBV18 to TRBJ2-6, with 10 positions matching TRBD1. This CDR3 has 19 amino acids. From germline, CDR1 is KGHSH and CDR2 LQKENI. The trim removed 0 bases at V and 0 bases at J, leaving 5 bases unmatched. CDR3 region: CASSPPWGQGPSGANVLTF. The CDR3 region has the DNA TGTGCCAGCTCACCACCGTGGGGACAGGGGCCCTCTGGGGCCAACGTCCTGACTTTC.

This clonotype was seen a few times. This chain joins TRBV5-1 and TRBJ1-1; D gene ambiguous. Trimming stripped 0 bases from V and 5 bases from J, with 11 bases between. Germline CDR1 reads SGHRS; CDR2 reads YFSETQ. The CDR3 covers 14 residues. Here the CDR3 reads CASSLEPGRTEAFF. CDR3 DNA sequence: TGCGCCAGCAGCTTGGAGCCGGGGAGGACTGAAGCTTTCTTT.

This clonotype was counted a few times. The V call is TRBV5-5, the J call TRBJ1-2; 8 bases map to TRBD1. This CDR3 region has 11 residues. V shed 5 bases and J 7 bases; nucleotides not matched to a gene: 1. Germline V gene data show CDR1 as SGHKS and CDR2 as YYEKEE (reference sequence). The CDR3 DNA reads TGTGCCAGCAGGACAGGGGCTGGCTACACCTTC. It is translated as CASRTGAGYTF.

In this sample, this clonotype turned up once. V usage is TRBV19 and J usage is TRBJ2-2, with TRBD1 identical over 7 bases. The CDR3 has 18 residues. Germline V gene lookup returns CDR1 LNHDA and CDR2 SQIVND (reference sequence). V was pared by 4 bases and J by 0 bases, with 11 bases of the junction left unmatched. CDR3: CASSNRVRDSANTGELFF. The CDR3 DNA is TGTGCCAGTAGTAATAGGGTCCGGGACAGCGCGAACACCGGGGAGCTGTTTTTT. Full variable domain (outside the CDR3, taken from reference TRBV19 and TRBJ2-2): DGGITQSPKYLFRKEGQNVTLSCEQNLNHDAMYWYRQDPGQGLRLIYYSQIVNDFQKGDIAEGYSVSREKKESFPLTVTSAQKNPTAFYLCASSNRVRDSANTGELFFGEGSRLTVL.

In this sample, this clonotype turned up a few times. This chain connects TRBV5-4 to TRBJ2-4, with 15 positions matching TRBD2. Germline V lookup: CDR1 SGHNT, CDR2 YYREEE (reference sequence). V dropped 4 bases and J dropped 4; count of bases not matched to a gene: 9. The CDR3 covers 18 residues. CDR3 nucleotides: TGTGCCAGCAGCACCGGGACTAGCGGGGGGATGACGAAAAACATTCAGTACTTC. Amino acids: CASSTGTSGGMTKNIQYF.

This clonotype was seen a few times. The rearrangement joins TRBV4-2 to TRBJ2-7; D gene ambiguous. Looked up from germline, CDR1 is LGHNA and CDR2 is YNFKEQ. The CDR3 has 11 residues. Trimming pared 4 bases from V and 9 bases from J, leaving 10 bases between. DNA of the CDR3: TGTGCCAGCAGCCGTTCTTGGGTGCAGTACTTC. Its protein is CASSRSWVQYF.

This clonotype occurred many times. This sequence joins TRBV6-2 or TRBV6-3 and TRBJ2-7, with D unclear. V lost 2 bases, J lost 7 bases, and 9 bases lay in between. There are 12 residues in the CDR3. From germline, CDR1 is MNHEY and CDR2 SVGEGT. The CDR3 is CASSYGSVEQYF. The CDR3 DNA sequence: TGTGCCAGCAGTTACGGCTCGGTGGAGCAGTACTTC.

This clonotype was seen a handful of times. The chain carries TRBV7-3 and TRBJ2-3, with D unresolved. The ends were cut back, 5 bases at V and 5 bases at J, with 11 bases in the middle. Germline V gives CDR1 SGHTA, CDR2 FQGTGA. This CDR3 contains 13 residues. CDR3 sequence: CASSPRFLDTQYF. CDR3 nucleotide sequence: TGTGCCAGCAGCCCCAGATTCCTAGATACGCAGTATTTT.

This CDR3 is CASSWGSRGSGTQYF. As DNA, the CDR3 is TGTGCCAGCAGCTGGGGATCAAGGGGGAGTGGGACCCAGTACTTC. V usage is TRBV5-4 and J usage is TRBJ2-5, with a tentative D call TRBD1 (6 bases). The CDR3 extends over 15 amino acids. The germline V gene encodes CDR1 SGHNT and CDR2 YYREEE (reference sequence). Trimming cost V 3 bases and J 7 bases, with 19 bases left between them.

This clonotype occurred a few times. This chain links TRBV18 with TRBJ2-1; the D gene is possibly TRBD2 (6 bases). This CDR3 has 16 residues. CDR1 and CDR2 from the germline V gene are KGHSH and LQKENI. Between the trimmed V and J ends, which lost 8 bases and 2 bases, there was a span of 19 bases. DNA for the CDR3: TGTGCCAGCCGGAGGGCTGGGGAAGGGACCTACAATGAGCAGTTCTTC. It encodes CASRRAGEGTYNEQFF.

The rearrangement uses TRBV27 and TRBJ1-1; no definite D call. The CDR3 has 10 residues. Trimming shortened V by 11 bases and J by 7 bases, and 11 bases separated the two germline ends. The germline V gene has CDR1 MNHEY and CDR2 SMNVEV (reference sequence). DNA of the CDR3: TGTGCCGCGGGAACCGTTGAAGCTTTCTTT. As protein: CAAGTVEAFF.

This clonotype was observed a few times. V usage is TRBV20-1 and J usage is TRBJ2-7; D not resolved. The germline CDR1 and CDR2 sequences are DFQATT and SNEGSKA (reference sequence). This CDR3 region has 12 residues. Trimming cost V 5 bases and J 2 bases, with 10 bases left between them. The CDR3 sequence is CSAQASTYEQYF. In nucleotides, the CDR3 is TGCAGTGCTCAAGCGTCAACCTACGAGCAGTACTTC.

This clonotype occurred a few times. V usage is TRBV7-3 and J usage is TRBJ1-2, with TRBD1 matching over 7 bases. The germline V gene has CDR1 SGHTA and CDR2 FQGTGA. The ends lost 5 bases at V and 2 bases at J; junction bases unmatched: 5. This CDR3 contains 14 residues. CDR3 coding DNA: TGTGCCAGCAGCGCGGGACAGTCAAACTATGGCTACACCTTC. Protein sequence: CASSAGQSNYGYTF.